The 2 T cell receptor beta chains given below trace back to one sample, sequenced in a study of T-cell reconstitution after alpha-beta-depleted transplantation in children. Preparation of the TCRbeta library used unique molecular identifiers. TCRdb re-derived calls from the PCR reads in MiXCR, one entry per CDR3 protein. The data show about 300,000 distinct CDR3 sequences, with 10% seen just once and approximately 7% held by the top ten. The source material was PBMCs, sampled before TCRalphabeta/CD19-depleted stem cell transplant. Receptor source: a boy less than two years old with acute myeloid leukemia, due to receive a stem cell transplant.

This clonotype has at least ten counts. The CDR3 DNA reads TGTGCCAGCAGCCAAGCCCAGGGATTTGGGACCCAGTACTTC. Its translation: CASSQAQGFGTQYF. The rearrangement uses TRBV3-1 and TRBJ2-5, with a weak D call TRBD1 (5 bases). Germline V lookup: CDR1 LGHDT, CDR2 YNNKEL (reference sequence). V was pared by 1 base and J by 7 bases, with 13 bases between. This CDR3 has 14 amino acids.

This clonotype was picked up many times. The CDR3 DNA is TGTGCCAGCAGCCCGGGACAGGGGAGGTACAATGAGCAGTTCTTC. Its translation: CASSPGQGRYNEQFF. The rearrangement links TRBV12-3 or TRBV12-4 to TRBJ2-1, with 10 bases fitting TRBD1. The J segment lost 4 bases and the V segment lost 6 bases, leaving 6 bases of the junction unmatched. The CDR3 is 15 amino acids.